The TCR beta chain under discussion was sequenced for a study of blood T cell repertoires in COVID-19. Looking at the study overall: Material from acute and convalescent COVID-19 was sourced from the United States, Italy and Spain. From T cells, B-cell-depleted T cells, or PBMCs came the material, which was cDNA or gDNA.

CDR3 length equals 14 residues. Trimming took 4 bases from V and 6 from J; bases not matched to a gene: 7. Germline-derived CDR1 and CDR2 are LGHNA and YSLEER. In the source study's methods: Scientists estimated how many nucleated cells there were by amplifying reference gene primers. Using immunoSEQ multiplex PCR, the repertoire was profiled, and TCRdb retains in-frame clones only, with some absent. V, J and clone size derive from that table, while D and trimming were established from the DNA sequence. The sample has about 26,000 clones; about 90% are singletons. The rearrangement joins TRBV4-3 to TRBJ1-2; 8 bases line up with TRBD1. The sequencing sample was made of peripheral blood. The clonotype originates from a man between 65 and 85 years old with acute or convalescent COVID-19. CDR3 DNA: TGCGCCAGCAGCCTCGGACAGGGCGGGGATGGCTACACCTTC. This translates into CASSLGQGGDGYTF.